Each of the 13 T cell receptor beta chains below was sequenced from the same sample in a study of identical twins (dated by TCRdb to 2015 to 2016). Library preparation was by 5' RACE. The run used an Illumina HiSeq 2000. TCRdb reprocessing: public reads trimmed at Q25 with fastp, clones called with MiXCR, in-frame beta chains kept. Merged by CDR3 protein, the rows form single entries marked with the most common genes and DNA. Here the sample has about 570,000 distinct CDR3 sequences; roughly 9.5% occur a single time. The ten largest account for approximately 3% of the sample. This same sample was also taken into another study, of yellow fever vaccine responses in identical twins.

The sequenced sample consisted of PBMCs. The receptors here all came from a woman in her late teens or twenties in good health.

V gene TRBV28 combines with J gene TRBJ2-3; the D is unclear. The CDR3 is made up of 13 amino acids. The germline V gene encodes CDR1 MDHEN and CDR2 SYDVKM. Trimming took off 4 bases at V and 4 bases at J, with 9 bases between the two ends. CDR3 nucleotides: TGTGCCAGCAGTTCCCCTCTGCCAGATACGCAGTATTTT. Translating gives CASSSPLPDTQYF.

The chain employs TRBV6-1 and TRBJ2-7, with 8 bases fitting TRBD1. The CDR3 totals 13 residues. With 6 bases clipped from V and 0 bases from J, the junction kept 1 base outside the gene matches. Germline V CDR1 and CDR2: MNHNS, SASEGT. CDR3 DNA: TGTGCCAGCAGGGGACAGGACTCCTACGAGCAGTACTTC. The encoded protein is CASRGQDSYEQYF.

This clonotype was seen many times. The V call is TRBV12-3 or TRBV12-4, the J call TRBJ1-1; D perhaps matches TRBD1 (6 bases). The CDR3 runs to 13 residues. The germline V and J ends were trimmed by 7 bases and 6 bases, with 15 bases remaining between them. Here the CDR3 DNA reads TGTGCCAGCACCCTGAGGGGGGTGGCTGAAGCTTTCTTT. Amino acid sequence: CASTLRGVAEAFF.

The CDR3 nucleotides are TGTGCCAGCAGCCAAGATCGCGGGGTTTGGACCGGGGAGCTGTTTTTT. This gives the protein CASSQDRGVWTGELFF. The rearrangement joins TRBV3-1 to TRBJ2-2; perhaps TRBD2 as D (6 bases). V was clipped by 0 bases and J by 5 bases, with 13 bases between them. The germline V gene encodes CDR1 LGHDT and CDR2 YNNKEL (reference sequence). The CDR3 is 16 amino acids.

This clonotype was observed a few times. The V and J genes are TRBV6-1 and TRBJ2-1, with a tentative D call TRBD2 (6 bases). Trimming stripped 3 bases from V and 9 bases from J, with 9 bases between. The germline V gene has CDR1 MNHNS and CDR2 SASEGT. The CDR3 has 12 residues. The CDR3 nucleotides read TGTGCCAGCAGTGAGTTAGCGGTTGAGCAGTTCTTC. It encodes CASSELAVEQFF.

This clonotype has only a few counts. The rearrangement uses TRBV7-9 and TRBJ2-7, with 9 bases matching TRBD1. The CDR3 contains 15 residues. J lost 2 bases, V lost 5 bases, and 7 bases had no gene match. CDR1 SEHNR and CDR2 FQNEAQ come from the germline V gene (reference sequence). CDR3 amino acids: CASSIGTGLTYEQYF. The CDR3, as DNA: TGTGCCAGCAGCATTGGGACAGGGCTTACCTACGAGCAGTACTTC.

J is TRBJ2-1 and V is TRBV7-6; no clear D. Trimming stripped 2 bases from V and 4 bases from J, with 9 bases between. The germline V gene encodes CDR1 SGHVS and CDR2 FNYEAQ. The CDR3 consists of 14 residues. CDR3 nucleotides: TGTGCCAGCAGCTTACACCCTCCTTACAATGAGCAGTTCTTC. Translation: CASSLHPPYNEQFF.

This chain links TRBV7-2 with TRBJ2-7, with a possible D match to TRBD1 (6 bases). V lost 5 bases to trimming and J lost 2 bases, with 16 bases between them. CDR1 and CDR2 from the germline V gene are SGHTA and FQGNSA. The CDR3 is made up of 15 amino acids. CDR3 sequence (DNA): TGTGCCAGCAGCCCGAGAGGGGGTGGCCCCTACGAGCAGTACTTC. This sequence encodes CASSPRGGGPYEQYF.

This clonotype was seen only a few times. The chain recombines TRBV7-9 with TRBJ2-7; weak D call: TRBD1 (6 bases). V lost 5 bases and J lost 0, with 11 bases in between. Germline CDR1 reads SEHNR; CDR2 reads FQNEAQ (reference sequence). The CDR3 contains 14 residues. Written as DNA, the CDR3 is TGTGCCAGCAGCGGGACACCCGTCTCCTACGAGCAGTACTTC. Protein product: CASSGTPVSYEQYF.

The chain carries TRBV29-1 and TRBJ1-2, with 9 bases identical to TRBD1. The length of the CDR3 is 14 residues. Trimming cost V 4 bases and J 2 bases; bases outside gene matches: 5. CDR1 and CDR2 from the germline V gene are SQVTM and ANQGSEA. DNA of the CDR3: TGCAGCGTTGGAATACAGGGGGCGAACTATGGCTACACCTTC. Translating gives CSVGIQGANYGYTF.

This clonotype came up a few times. This chain links TRBV9 with TRBJ2-3; 9 positions match TRBD2. Germline trimming cut 4 bases from V and 2 bases from J; bases unmatched to any gene: 5. Germline CDR1 reads SGDLS; CDR2 reads YYNGEE. The CDR3 contains 15 residues. The CDR3 here is CASSSRLAATDTQYF. CDR3 DNA: TGTGCCAGCAGCTCCCGACTAGCGGCCACAGATACGCAGTATTTT.

This clonotype was seen repeatedly, ten times or more. This chain joins TRBV20-1 and TRBJ1-4; a possible D gene is TRBD1 (5 bases). V dropped 6 bases and J dropped 7 bases, with 18 bases sitting between them. CDR1 DFQATT and CDR2 SNEGSKA come from the germline V gene (reference sequence). The CDR3 runs 14 residues. The DNA for the CDR3 is TGCAGTGCCCGAAGCGGGCAGGGAGGTGAAAAACTGTTTTTT. It yields the protein CSARSGQGGEKLFF.

This clonotype was observed many times. The CDR3 region has the DNA TGTGCCAGCAGTTGGGACAGGAACTCCCAAGAGACCCAGTACTTC. This sequence encodes CASSWDRNSQETQYF. The chain is built from TRBV28 and TRBJ2-5, with 8 bases fitting TRBD1. CDR3 length equals 15 residues. V was clipped by 4 bases and J by 1 base; unmatched bases: 5. Germline values: CDR1 MDHEN, CDR2 SYDVKM. Combining the CDR3 with reference TRBV28 and TRBJ2-5 gives the whole variable domain DVKVTQSSRYLVKRTGEKVFLECVQDMDHENMFWYRQDPGLGLRLIYFSYDVKMKEKGDIPEGYSVSREKKERFSLILESASTNQTSMYLCASSWDRNSQETQYFGPGTRLLVL.